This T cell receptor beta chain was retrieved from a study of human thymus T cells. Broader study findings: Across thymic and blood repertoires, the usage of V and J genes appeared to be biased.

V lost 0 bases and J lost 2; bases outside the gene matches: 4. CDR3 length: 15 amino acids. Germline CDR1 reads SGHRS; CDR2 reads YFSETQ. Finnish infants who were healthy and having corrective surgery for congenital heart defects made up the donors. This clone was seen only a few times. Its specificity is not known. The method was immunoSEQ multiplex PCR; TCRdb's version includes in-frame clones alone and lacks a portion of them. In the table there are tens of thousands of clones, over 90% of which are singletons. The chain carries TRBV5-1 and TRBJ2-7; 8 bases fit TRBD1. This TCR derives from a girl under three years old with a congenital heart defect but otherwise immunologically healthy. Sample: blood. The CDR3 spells CASSLAETGAYEQYF. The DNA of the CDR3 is TGCGCCAGCAGCTTGGCCGAGACAGGGGCCTACGAGCAGTACTTC. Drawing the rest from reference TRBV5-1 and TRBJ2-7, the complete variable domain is KAGVTQTPRYLIKTRGQQVTLSCSPISGHRSVSWYQQTPGQGLQFLFEYFSETQRNKGNFPGRFSGRQFSNSRSEMNVSTLELGDSALYLCASSLAETGAYEQYFGPGTRLTVT.